This T cell receptor beta chain was documented in a study of early T cells in non-severe SARS-CoV-2 infection (dated by TCRdb to the early 2020s). For the study in its entirety: Because TCR sequencing was done on bulk RNA from unsorted whole blood, the alpha and beta chains could not be paired. The paper as a whole reports these results and caveats: Matching against VDJdb was skewed toward anti-spike CD8 responses, likely underestimated virus-specific expansions, and missed private and CD4 specificities.

Reading from cysteine to phenylalanine, the CDR3 counts 12 amino acids. The only DNA kept is the CDR3, 36 bases in frame from the first base. In the germline V gene (reference sequence), CDR1 corresponds to LNHDA and CDR2 to SQIVND. This was a case-control study nested in a cohort of healthcare workers in London, UK, who had nasopharyngeal swab PCR tests and blood samples taken every week. Healthcare workers were recruited during the week of the UK lockdown, between 23 and 31 March 2020, and followed weekly for up to roughly 15 weeks. Preparation of the library involved 5' RACE. TCRdb names NextSeq 500 as the instrument used. Unique molecular identifiers were attached to individual cDNA molecules in the TCR library protocol so that sequencing error and PCR bias could be corrected. TCR alpha and beta chains were both sequenced, and the abundances of alpha and beta sequences in each sample were closely correlated with each other. The authors processed their data as follows. Decombinator V4 was used to annotate the V gene, J gene and CDR3 of the TCR sequences. Expanded TCRs were defined as changing significantly between any two time points under a Poisson model with p below 0.0001. TCR abundances were normalised to the total number of TCRs sequenced per sample and expressed as counts per million. MAIT TCRs were defined by TRAV1-2 paired with TRAJ12, TRAJ20 or TRAJ33, and iNKT TCRs by TRAV10 paired with TRAJ18. VDJdb, accessed on 1 November 2021, was searched for TCRs annotated for CMV, EBV and SARS-CoV-2, and TCRs annotated for more than one antigen were excluded. TCRdb trimmed public reads at Q25 via fastp, called clones via MiXCR and kept in-frame beta chains. Each CDR3 protein appears once, grouped with its most common genes and DNA. In this record, the V and J calls reflect TCRdb's handling and not the investigators' own analysis. Within this sample are about 80,000 distinct CDR3 sequences, with 5% of them counted one time only. Together, the top ten hold approximately 7% of the sample.

This clonotype was seen ten or more times. Its recognized antigen is unknown. The record has no base qualities; no much larger clone is one base away. This sequence uses TRBV19 and TRBJ2-1; the best D guess is TRBD2, with 5 bases matching. This receptor was obtained from an adult who was a healthcare worker with PCR-confirmed SARS-CoV-2 infection or an uninfected control (not recorded which). The sample was whole blood, taken at baseline. The bases read TGTAACACCAGCGGAGTCTACAATGAGCAGTTCTTC. This codes for CNTSGVYNEQFF. With the portions outside the CDR3 filled from the reference TRBV19 and TRBJ2-1 genes, the complete variable region becomes DGGITQSPKYLFRKEGQNVTLSCEQNLNHDAMYWYRQDPGQGLRLIYYSQIVNDFQKGDIAEGYSVSREKKESFPLTVTSAQKNPTAFYLCNTSGVYNEQFFGPGTRLTVL.